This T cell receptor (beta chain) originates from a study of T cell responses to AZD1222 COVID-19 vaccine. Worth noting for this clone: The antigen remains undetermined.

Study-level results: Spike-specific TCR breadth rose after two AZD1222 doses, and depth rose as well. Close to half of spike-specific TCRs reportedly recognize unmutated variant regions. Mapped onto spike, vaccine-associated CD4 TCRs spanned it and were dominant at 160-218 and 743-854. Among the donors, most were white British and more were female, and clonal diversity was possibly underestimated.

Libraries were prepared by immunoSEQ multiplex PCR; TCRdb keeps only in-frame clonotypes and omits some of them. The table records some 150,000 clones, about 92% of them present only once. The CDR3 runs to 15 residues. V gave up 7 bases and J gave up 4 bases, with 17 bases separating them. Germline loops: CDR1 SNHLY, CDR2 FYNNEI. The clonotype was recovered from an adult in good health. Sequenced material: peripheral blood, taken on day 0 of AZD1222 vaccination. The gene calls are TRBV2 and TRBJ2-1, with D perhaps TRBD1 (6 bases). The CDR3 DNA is TGTGCCAGCACCCCCCAGGGGCGAATTTACAATGAGCAGTTCTTC. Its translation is CASTPQGRIYNEQFF.